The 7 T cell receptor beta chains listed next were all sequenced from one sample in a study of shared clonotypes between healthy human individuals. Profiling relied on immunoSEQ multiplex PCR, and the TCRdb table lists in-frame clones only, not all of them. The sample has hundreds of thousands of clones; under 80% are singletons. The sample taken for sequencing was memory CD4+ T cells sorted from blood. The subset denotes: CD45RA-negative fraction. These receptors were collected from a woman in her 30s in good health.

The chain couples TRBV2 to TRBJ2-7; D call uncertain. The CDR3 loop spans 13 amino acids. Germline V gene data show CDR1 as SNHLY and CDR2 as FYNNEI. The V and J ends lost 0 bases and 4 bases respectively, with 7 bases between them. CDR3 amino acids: CASSEALRYEQYF. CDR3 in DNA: TGTGCCAGCAGTGAAGCGCTTCGGTACGAGCAGTACTTC.

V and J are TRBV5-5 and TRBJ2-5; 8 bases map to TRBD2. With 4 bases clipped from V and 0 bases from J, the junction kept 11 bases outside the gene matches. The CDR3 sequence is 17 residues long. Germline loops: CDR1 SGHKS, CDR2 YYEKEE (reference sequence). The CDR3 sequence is CASSPYAGGQYQETQYF. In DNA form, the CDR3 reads TGTGCCAGCAGCCCCTATGCGGGGGGCCAGTACCAAGAGACCCAGTACTTC.

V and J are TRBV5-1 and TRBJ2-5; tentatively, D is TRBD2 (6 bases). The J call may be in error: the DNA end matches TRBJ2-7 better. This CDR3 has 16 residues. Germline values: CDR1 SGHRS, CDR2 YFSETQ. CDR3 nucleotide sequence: TGCGCCAGCAGCCCGGGGTTGCGGAGGGATTCCTACGAGCAGTACTTC. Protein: CASSPGLRRDSYEQYF.

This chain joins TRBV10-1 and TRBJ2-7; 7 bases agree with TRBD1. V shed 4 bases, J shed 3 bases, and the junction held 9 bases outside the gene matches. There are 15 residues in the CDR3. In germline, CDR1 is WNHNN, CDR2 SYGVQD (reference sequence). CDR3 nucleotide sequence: TGCGCCAGCAGTGTCCGGGACAGTGCGATCTACGAGCAGTACTTC. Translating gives CASSVRDSAIYEQYF.

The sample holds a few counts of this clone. The CDR3 here is CATSRAERSEQFF. The CDR3 DNA reads TGTGCCACCAGCAGAGCGGAACGTAGCGAGCAGTTCTTC. The chain links TRBV15 to TRBJ2-1; D unclear. This CDR3 has 13 residues. V gave up 1 base and J gave up 10 bases, with 11 bases separating them. In germline, CDR1 is LNHNV, CDR2 YYDKDF (reference sequence).

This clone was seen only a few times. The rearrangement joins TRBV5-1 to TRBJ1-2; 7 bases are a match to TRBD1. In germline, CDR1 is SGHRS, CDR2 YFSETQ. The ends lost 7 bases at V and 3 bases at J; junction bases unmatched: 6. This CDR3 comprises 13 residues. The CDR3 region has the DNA TGCGCCAGCCGACAAACAGGGGACTATGGCTACACCTTC. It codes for CASRQTGDYGYTF.

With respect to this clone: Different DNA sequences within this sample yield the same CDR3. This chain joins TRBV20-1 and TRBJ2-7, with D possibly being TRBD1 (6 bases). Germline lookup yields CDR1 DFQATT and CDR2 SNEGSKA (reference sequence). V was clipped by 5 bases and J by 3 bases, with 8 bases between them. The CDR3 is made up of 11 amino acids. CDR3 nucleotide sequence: TGCAGTGCTGGACAGTTCTACGAGCAGTACTTC. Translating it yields CSAGQFYEQYF.